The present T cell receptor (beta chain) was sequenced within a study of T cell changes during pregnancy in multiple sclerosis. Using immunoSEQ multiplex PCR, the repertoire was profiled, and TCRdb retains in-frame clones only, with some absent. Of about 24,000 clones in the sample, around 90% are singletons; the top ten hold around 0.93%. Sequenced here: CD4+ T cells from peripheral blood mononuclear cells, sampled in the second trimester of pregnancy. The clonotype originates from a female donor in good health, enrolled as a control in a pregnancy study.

In DNA, the CDR3 is TGTGCCAGCAGCCCGGGACAGGGGAGGCCCCATGGCTACACCTTC. Its translation: CASSPGQGRPHGYTF. The genes are TRBV5-4 and TRBJ1-2; 10 bases line up with TRBD1. The CDR3 runs to 15 residues. V shed 4 bases, J shed 6 bases, and the junction held 9 bases outside the gene matches. Germline values: CDR1 SGHNT, CDR2 YYREEE (reference sequence).